This TCR beta chain was captured in a study of blood T cell repertoires in COVID-19. In the study's own analysis: Estimation of nucleated cell counts relied on the amplification of reference gene primers. The data were produced by immunoSEQ multiplex PCR, yet TCRdb's version contains in-frame clones alone and is incomplete. D and trimming were read from the DNA, whereas the V and J calls and clone size are those reported in that table. The sample lists some 390,000 clones, about 90% occurring once. Clinical history as reported by participants underpinned cohort assignment. CDR1 and CDR2 (germline): KGHSH, LQKENI. The V segment lost 2 bases and the J segment 3 bases; nucleotides outside the gene matches: 5. The CDR3 runs to 16 residues.

The sequence derives from a woman in her 30s who had recovered from COVID-19. The chain recombines TRBV18 with TRBJ1-2; 11 bases fit TRBD1. The sequenced sample consisted of PBMCs or T cells enriched from blood (not recorded which). CDR3 in amino acids: CASSPTRTGGYYGYTF. CDR3 sequence (DNA): TGTGCCAGCTCACCAACGAGGACAGGGGGCTACTATGGCTACACCTTC.